These 5 T cell receptor beta chains were all obtained from the same sample, sequenced in a study of blood T cell repertoires in COVID-19. The protocol was immunoSEQ multiplex PCR, while the TCRdb copy is restricted to in-frame clones and leaves out a portion. The sample lists approximately 80,000 clones, over 65% occurring once. What was sequenced was peripheral blood. The receptors shown here come from a man aged 50-60 years with active or convalescent COVID-19.

This clone has only a few counts. The CDR3 DNA sequence: TGTGCCAGCTCCCTCTGGGGGGGCTCTAACACCGGGGAGCTGTTTTTT. Translated, it gives CASSLWGGSNTGELFF. This chain uses TRBV18 with TRBJ2-2; perhaps TRBD2 as D (7 bases). Germline lookup yields CDR1 KGHSH and CDR2 LQKENI. The CDR3 length is 16 residues. Deletions cut 6 bases from V and 2 bases from J, with 16 bases between.

The V and J genes are TRBV14 and TRBJ1-6, with D possibly being TRBD1 (5 bases). Trimming cost V 11 bases and J 7 bases, with 18 bases left between them. The CDR3 covers 14 residues. The germline V gene encodes CDR1 SGHDN and CDR2 FVKESK. The CDR3 spells CASSRGVRNSPLHF. CDR3 nucleotides: TGTGCCTCCTCTCGGGGGGTACGAAATTCACCCCTCCACTTT. Full variable domain (remainder filled in from reference TRBV14 and TRBJ1-6): EAGVTQFPSHSVIEKGQTVTLRCDPISGHDNLYWYRRVMGKEIKFLLHFVKESKQDESGMPNNRFLAERTGGTYSTLKVQPAELEDSGVYFCASSRGVRNSPLHFGNGTRLTVT.

This chain connects TRBV19 to TRBJ2-1, with a tentative D call TRBD2 (6 bases). This CDR3 has 12 residues. Trimming removed 8 bases from V and 7 bases from J, with 12 bases in between. Germline-derived CDR1 and CDR2 are LNHDA and SQIVND (reference sequence). CDR3 sequence: CASGGSGNEQFF. CDR3 coding DNA: TGTGCCAGTGGGGGGTCTGGGAATGAGCAGTTCTTC.

The rearrangement links TRBV27 to TRBJ2-5; D is possibly TRBD2 (7 bases). The CDR3 consists of 16 residues. Germline V CDR1 and CDR2: MNHEY, SMNVEV (reference sequence). V lost 2 bases, J lost 1 base, and 14 bases lay in between. The CDR3 coding sequence is TGTGCCAGCAGTTTAACAGGGCGGGGGCCCCAAGAGACCCAGTACTTC. It yields the protein CASSLTGRGPQETQYF.

The chain is built from TRBV6-6 and TRBJ1-2, with 8 positions matching TRBD1. This CDR3 spans 13 amino acids. J was trimmed by 5 bases and V by 6 bases; bases with no gene match: 5. Germline CDR1 is MNHNY and CDR2 is SVGAGI (reference sequence). CDR3 DNA sequence: TGTGCCAGCAGCCCCGACAGGGGTTATGGCTACACCTTC. Protein sequence: CASSPDRGYGYTF.